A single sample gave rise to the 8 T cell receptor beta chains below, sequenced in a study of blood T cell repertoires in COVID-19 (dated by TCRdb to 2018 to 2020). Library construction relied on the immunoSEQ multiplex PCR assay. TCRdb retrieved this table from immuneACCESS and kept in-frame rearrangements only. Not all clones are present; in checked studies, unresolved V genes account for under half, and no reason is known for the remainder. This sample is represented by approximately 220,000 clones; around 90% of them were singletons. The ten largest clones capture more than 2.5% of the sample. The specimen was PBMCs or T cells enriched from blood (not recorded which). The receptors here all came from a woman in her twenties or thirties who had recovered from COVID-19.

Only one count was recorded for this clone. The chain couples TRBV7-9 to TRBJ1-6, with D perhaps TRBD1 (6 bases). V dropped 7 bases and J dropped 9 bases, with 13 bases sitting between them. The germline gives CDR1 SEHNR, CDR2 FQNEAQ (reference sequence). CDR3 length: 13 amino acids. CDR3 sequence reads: CASTWTVSSPLHF. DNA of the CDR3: TGTGCCAGCACCTGGACAGTTTCTTCACCCCTCCACTTT.

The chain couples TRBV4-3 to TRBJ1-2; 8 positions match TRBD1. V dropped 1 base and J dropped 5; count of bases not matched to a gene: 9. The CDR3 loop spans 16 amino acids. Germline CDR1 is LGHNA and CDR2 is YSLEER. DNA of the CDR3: TGCGCCAGCAGCCAAGGCCCGACCGACAGGGGTTATGGCTACACCTTC. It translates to CASSQGPTDRGYGYTF.

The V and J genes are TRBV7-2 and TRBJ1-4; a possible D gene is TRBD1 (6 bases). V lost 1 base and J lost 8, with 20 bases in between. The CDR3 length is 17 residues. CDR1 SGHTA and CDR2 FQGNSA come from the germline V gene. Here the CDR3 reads CASSLDLGGGRREKLFF. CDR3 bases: TGTGCCAGCAGCTTAGACCTAGGGGGGGGGCGCCGGGAAAAACTGTTTTTT. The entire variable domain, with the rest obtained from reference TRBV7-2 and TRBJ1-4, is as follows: GAGVSQSPSNKVTEKGKDVELRCDPISGHTALYWYRQSLGQGLEFLIYFQGNSAPDKSGLPSDRFSAERTGGSVSTLTIQRTQQEDSAVYLCASSLDLGGGRREKLFFGSGTQLSVL.

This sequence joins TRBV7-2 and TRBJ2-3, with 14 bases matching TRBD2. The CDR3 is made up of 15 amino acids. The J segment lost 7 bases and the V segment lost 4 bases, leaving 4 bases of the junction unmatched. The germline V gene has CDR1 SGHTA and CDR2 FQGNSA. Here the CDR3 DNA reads TGTGCCAGCAGCTCGACTAGCGGGGGGGGGTATACGCAGTATTTT. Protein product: CASSSTSGGGYTQYF.

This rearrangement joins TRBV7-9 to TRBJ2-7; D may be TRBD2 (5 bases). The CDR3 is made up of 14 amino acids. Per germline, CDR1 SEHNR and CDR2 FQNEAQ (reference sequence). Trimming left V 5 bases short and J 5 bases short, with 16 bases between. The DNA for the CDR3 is TGTGCCAGCAGCCTAGATTCGGACGGGGACGAGCAGTACTTC. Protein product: CASSLDSDGDEQYF.

In DNA, the CDR3 is TGTGCCAGCAGCCAAGAAAAAAACCGGGATCCCAAGCACTATGGCTACACCTTC. The encoded protein is CASSQEKNRDPKHYGYTF. V gene TRBV3-1 (or the pseudogene TRBV3-2) combines with J gene TRBJ1-2, with D unresolved. Trimming stripped 0 bases from V and 3 bases from J, with 20 bases between. Looked up from germline, CDR1 is LGHDT and CDR2 is YNNKEL (reference sequence). This CDR3 has 18 residues.

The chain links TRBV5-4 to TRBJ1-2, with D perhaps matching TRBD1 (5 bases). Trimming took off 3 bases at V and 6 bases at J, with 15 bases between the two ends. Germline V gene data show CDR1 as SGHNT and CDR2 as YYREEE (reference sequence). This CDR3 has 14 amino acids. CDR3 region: CASSWASGGDGYTF. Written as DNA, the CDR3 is TGTGCCAGCAGCTGGGCCTCGGGGGGGGATGGCTACACCTTC. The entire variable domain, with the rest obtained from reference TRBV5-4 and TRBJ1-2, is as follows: ETGVTQSPTHLIKTRGQQVTLRCSSQSGHNTVSWYQQALGQGPQFIFQYYREEENGRGNFPPRFSGLQFPNYSSELNVNALELDDSALYLCASSWASGGDGYTFGSGTRLTVV.

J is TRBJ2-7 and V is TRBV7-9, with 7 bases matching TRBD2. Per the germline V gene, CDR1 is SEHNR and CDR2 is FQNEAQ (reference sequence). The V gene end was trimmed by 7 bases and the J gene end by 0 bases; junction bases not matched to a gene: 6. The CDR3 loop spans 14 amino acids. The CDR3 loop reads CASTPAGSSYEQYF. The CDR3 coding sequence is TGTGCCAGCACCCCAGCGGGAAGCTCCTACGAGCAGTACTTC.